What follows are 12 T cell receptor beta chains derived from one specimen sequenced in a study of PD-L1 blockade in urothelial cancer (dated by TCRdb to the late 2010s). The library came from the immunoSEQ multiplex PCR assay. Sourced from immuneACCESS, this table was stored by TCRdb with only in-frame sequences that have V and J called. A share of the clones is absent; for the studies checked, an unresolved V gene accounts for under half, and the remainder has no known explanation. This sample holds roughly 45,000 clones; 70% to 90% were observed only once. Around 8% of the sample lies in the top ten. Sequencing was performed on PBMCs, taken around atezolizumab (anti-PD-L1) treatment. These receptors all stem from a man in his sixties with urothelial cancer.

The V gene is TRBV29-1, the J gene TRBJ2-3; 8 bases are a match to TRBD2. J was trimmed by 4 bases and V by 0 bases; bases with no gene match: 9. The CDR3 totals 16 residues. Germline V gene sequence: CDR1 SQVTM, CDR2 ANQGSEA. The CDR3 region has the DNA TGCAGCGTTGAAGATCGTGCGGGGGGCCTCGCAGATACGCAGTATTTT. Translation gives CSVEDRAGGLADTQYF.

This clone was seen once. This chain joins TRBV18 and TRBJ1-1, with 8 nucleotides matching TRBD1. CDR3 length equals 14 residues. Germline CDR1 KGHSH, CDR2 LQKENI. Trimming removed 5 bases from V and 7 bases from J; junction bases left unmatched: 9. The CDR3 sequence is CASSTGQGGSEAFF. In nucleotides, the CDR3 is TGTGCCAGCTCAACAGGACAGGGTGGGAGTGAAGCTTTCTTT.

The CDR3 region has the DNA TGTGCCAGCAGCGTATTAGCGGGGGAGCCGAATACGCAGTATTTT. Residues: CASSVLAGEPNTQYF. V usage is TRBV9 and J usage is TRBJ2-3; 9 bases map to TRBD2. Trimming at V came to 1 base and at J to 7 bases, leaving 7 bases not matched to a gene. The CDR3 is 15 residues long. CDR1 SGDLS and CDR2 YYNGEE come from the germline V gene.

J is TRBJ1-6 and V is TRBV11-2; D is unclear. Germline CDR1 is SGHAT and CDR2 is FQNNGV. Trimming pared 2 bases from V and 7 bases from J, leaving 12 bases between. The CDR3 runs 15 residues. In DNA form, the CDR3 reads TGTGCCAGCAGCTTAAGAGGCCGGGAAAATTCACCCCTCCACTTT. Translating it yields CASSLRGRENSPLHF.

V gene TRBV5-4 combines with J gene TRBJ2-1; 12 bases are shared with TRBD2. This CDR3 is built from 16 residues. Trimming took 4 bases from V and 0 from J; bases not matched to a gene: 2. Germline CDR1 reads SGHNT; CDR2 reads YYREEE (reference sequence). CDR3 bases: TGTGCCAGCAGCCTAGCGGGGGGGAGCTCCTACAATGAGCAGTTCTTC. This sequence encodes CASSLAGGSSYNEQFF.

The chain couples TRBV7-8 to TRBJ1-2; D is perhaps TRBD1 (6 bases). With 4 bases removed from V and 7 bases from J, the gap between germline ends came to 10 bases. Germline V gene sequence: CDR1 SGHVS, CDR2 FQNEAQ. The CDR3 covers 12 residues. CDR3 residues: CASSSHRVGYTF. DNA for the CDR3: TGTGCCAGCAGCTCTCACAGGGTTGGCTACACCTTC. Complete variable domain (other parts from reference TRBV7-8 and TRBJ1-2): GAGVSQSPRYKVAKRGQDVALRCDPISGHVSLFWYQQALGQGPEFLTYFQNEAQLDKSGLPSDRFFAERPEGSVSTLKIQRTQQEDSAVYLCASSSHRVGYTFGSGTRLTVV.

Turning to this clone: At one boundary the junction diverges from the germline segment, which might be a read error. The chain carries TRBV9 and TRBJ2-3, with 8 bases matching TRBD1. The V gene's germline CDR1 is SGDLS and CDR2 YYNGEE. The CDR3 has 12 residues. The CDR3 spells CASSVRDRGGNF. The CDR3, as DNA: TGTGCCAGCAGCGTCCGCGACAGGGGCGGAAATTTT.

The chain links TRBV29-1 to TRBJ2-1; 11 bases fit TRBD2. J lost 6 bases, V lost 6 bases, and 7 bases had no gene match. Germline V gives CDR1 SQVTM, CDR2 ANQGSEA. This CDR3 has 14 residues. The CDR3 sequence is CSVARLAGINEQFF. In DNA form, the CDR3 reads TGCAGCGTGGCCCGACTAGCGGGAATCAATGAGCAGTTCTTC.

V usage is TRBV11-3 and J usage is TRBJ2-3; 10 nucleotides agree with TRBD1. The germline V gene has CDR1 SGHNT and CDR2 YENEEA. V trimming: 5 bases; J trimming: 3 bases; junction bases outside the gene matches: 5. The CDR3 runs to 15 residues. The chain's CDR3 is CASSPRQGATDTQYF. CDR3 coding DNA: TGTGCCAGCAGCCCTAGACAGGGGGCGACAGATACGCAGTATTTT.

V and J are TRBV19 and TRBJ1-4; D may be TRBD1 (5 bases). Germline lookup yields CDR1 LNHDA and CDR2 SQIVND (reference sequence). The CDR3 is made up of 17 amino acids. Trimming left V 1 base short and J 12 bases short, with 24 bases between. CDR3 in amino acids: CASSIVLLTDASGELFF. DNA of the CDR3: TGTGCCAGTAGTATAGTTTTATTGACAGACGCCTCGGGAGAACTGTTTTTT.

The genes are TRBV4-1 and TRBJ2-1; 7 bases are shared with TRBD2. The CDR3 is made up of 17 amino acids. With V trimmed by 0 bases and J by 1 base, 6 bases remained unmatched. Germline-derived CDR1 and CDR2 are MGHRA and YSYEKL. The CDR3: CASSQEVRGLSYNEQFF. CDR3 nucleotide sequence: TGCGCCAGCAGCCAAGAAGTGCGGGGGTTATCCTACAATGAGCAGTTCTTC.

The chain couples TRBV4-1 to TRBJ2-7; 7 bases match TRBD1. Germline V gene data show CDR1 as MGHRA and CDR2 as YSYEKL. V dropped 5 bases and J dropped 0; count of bases not matched to a gene: 7. This CDR3 contains 15 residues. The CDR3 sequence is CASSADRFGSYEQYF. The CDR3 nucleotides read TGCGCCAGCAGCGCGGACAGGTTCGGCTCCTACGAGCAGTACTTC.